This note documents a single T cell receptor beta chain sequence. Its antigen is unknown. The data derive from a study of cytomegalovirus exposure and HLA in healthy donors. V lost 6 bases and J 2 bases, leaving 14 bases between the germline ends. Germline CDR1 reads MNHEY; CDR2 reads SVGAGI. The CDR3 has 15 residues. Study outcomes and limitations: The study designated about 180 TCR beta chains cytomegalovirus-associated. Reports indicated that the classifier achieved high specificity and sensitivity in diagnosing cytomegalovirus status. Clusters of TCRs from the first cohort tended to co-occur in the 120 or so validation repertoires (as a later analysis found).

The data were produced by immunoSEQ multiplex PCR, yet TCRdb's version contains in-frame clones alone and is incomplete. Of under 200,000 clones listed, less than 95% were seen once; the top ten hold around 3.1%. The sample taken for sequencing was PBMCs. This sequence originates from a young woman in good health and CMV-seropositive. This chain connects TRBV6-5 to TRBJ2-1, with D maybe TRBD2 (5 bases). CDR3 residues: CASSPLAGPYNEQFF. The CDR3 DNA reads TGTGCCAGCAGCCCCCTAGCAGGTCCCTACAATGAGCAGTTCTTC.